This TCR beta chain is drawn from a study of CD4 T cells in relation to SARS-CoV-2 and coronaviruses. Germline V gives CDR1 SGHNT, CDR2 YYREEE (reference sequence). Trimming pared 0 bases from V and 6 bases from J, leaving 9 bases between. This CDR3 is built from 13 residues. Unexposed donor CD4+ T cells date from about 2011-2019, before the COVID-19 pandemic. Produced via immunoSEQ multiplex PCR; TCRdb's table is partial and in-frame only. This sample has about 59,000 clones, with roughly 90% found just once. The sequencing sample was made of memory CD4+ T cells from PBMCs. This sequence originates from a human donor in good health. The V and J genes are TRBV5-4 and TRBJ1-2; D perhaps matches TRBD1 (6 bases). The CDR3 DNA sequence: TGTGCCAGCAGCTTGGCCAGGGGCGATGGCTACACCTTC. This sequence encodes CASSLARGDGYTF.